This T cell receptor (beta chain) was profiled in a study of T cell changes during pregnancy in multiple sclerosis. Germline CDR1 and CDR2: SGHNT and YYREEE (reference sequence). This CDR3 comprises 14 residues. V was clipped by 4 bases and J by 0 bases, with 7 bases between them. Some clones are missing from TCRdb's copy, which holds only in-frame ones; the method was immunoSEQ multiplex PCR. The sample includes over 60,000 clones, roughly nine tenths seen only once; the top ten take around 2.5%. The starting material was peripheral blood, obtained in the first trimester of pregnancy. The chain carries TRBV5-4 and TRBJ1-4; D gene uncertain. The origin of this receptor is a female donor with multiple sclerosis, enrolled in a pregnancy study. The CDR3 protein is CASSPTATNEKLFF. The CDR3, as DNA: TGTGCCAGCAGCCCAACAGCAACTAATGAAAAACTGTTTTTT.